The 28 T cell receptor beta chains reported below all come from one sample, sequenced in a study of immune cell composition in non-small cell lung cancer. The normal lung sample lay at least 3 cm, and maximally far, from the tumour. The data were produced by immunoSEQ multiplex PCR, yet TCRdb's version contains in-frame clones alone and is incomplete. The table includes about 3,100 clones, about 70% detected once. The sequencing input was non-adjacent lung tissue. The receptors originated from a human donor with non-small cell lung cancer.

The chain has TRBV19 and TRBJ2-2; 9 bases map to TRBD1. Unmatched junction bases numbered 3, after V lost 7 bases and J lost 3 bases. Per the germline V gene, CDR1 is LNHDA and CDR2 is SQIVND (reference sequence). The CDR3 loop spans 14 amino acids. This chain's CDR3 is CASTGTGYTGELFF. Here the CDR3 DNA reads TGTGCCAGTACCGGGACAGGGTACACCGGGGAGCTGTTTTTT. Using reference TRBV19 and TRBJ2-2 for the parts outside the CDR3, the full variable domain is DGGITQSPKYLFRKEGQNVTLSCEQNLNHDAMYWYRQDPGQGLRLIYYSQIVNDFQKGDIAEGYSVSREKKESFPLTVTSAQKNPTAFYLCASTGTGYTGELFFGEGSRLTVL.

The V and J genes are TRBV7-9 and TRBJ2-3, with D perhaps TRBD1 (6 bases). The V end was cut by 7 bases, the J end by 0 bases, with 14 bases between. Germline CDR1 SEHNR, CDR2 FQNEAQ (reference sequence). This CDR3 is 15 amino acids long. CDR3 sequence (DNA): TGTGCCAGCACCCCCCAGGGGCCTAGCACAGATACGCAGTATTTT. This translates into CASTPQGPSTDTQYF.

V is TRBV19 and J is TRBJ1-5, with D possibly being TRBD1 (6 bases). Germline V lookup: CDR1 LNHDA, CDR2 SQIVND (reference sequence). V was pared by 8 bases and J by 1 base, with 9 bases between. This CDR3 region has 13 residues. The CDR3 here is CASARGSNQPQHF. The CDR3 DNA sequence: TGTGCCAGTGCCAGGGGAAGCAATCAGCCCCAGCATTTT.

In nucleotides, the CDR3 is TGTGCCAGCGCCCCAGTGGGAGTCGTCTACAATGAGCAGTTCTTC. It translates to CASAPVGVVYNEQFF. V is TRBV27 and J is TRBJ2-1; TRBD2 might be the D (5 bases). The CDR3 extends over 15 amino acids. From germline, CDR1 is MNHEY and CDR2 SMNVEV (reference sequence). V was clipped by 8 bases and J by 3 bases, with 17 bases between them.

The chain couples TRBV7-6 to TRBJ2-1; 11 nucleotides agree with TRBD2. The V gene's germline CDR1 is SGHVS and CDR2 FNYEAQ. This CDR3 has 14 residues. J was trimmed by 10 bases and V by 1 base; bases with no gene match: 3. The CDR3 DNA reads as TGTGCCAGCAGCTTAGGGACTAGCGGGCGAGAGCAGTTCTTC. It encodes CASSLGTSGREQFF.

The chain uses TRBV7-8 and TRBJ1-1, with D possibly matching TRBD1 (5 bases). V lost 4 bases and J lost 2, with 14 bases in between. The germline V gene encodes CDR1 SGHVS and CDR2 FQNEAQ. The CDR3 covers 15 residues. The CDR3 spells CASSSEGRANTEAFF. The CDR3 nucleotides are TGTGCCAGCAGCTCCGAGGGGAGGGCAAACACTGAAGCTTTCTTT.

The V and J genes are TRBV6-6 and TRBJ1-4; D may be TRBD1 (6 bases). Trimming removed 7 bases at V and 7 bases at J, with 19 bases between. Germline-derived CDR1 and CDR2 are MNHNY and SVGAGI (reference sequence). The CDR3 covers 15 residues. The CDR3 nucleotides are TGTGCCAGCATTCAGAGACAGGACCGTGGTGAAAAACTGTTTTTT. Its translation: CASIQRQDRGEKLFF.

V usage is TRBV19 and J usage is TRBJ2-1; maybe TRBD2 (6 bases). CDR1 and CDR2 (germline): LNHDA, SQIVND (reference sequence). The CDR3 has 15 amino acids. V was trimmed by 8 bases and J by 7 bases, leaving 21 bases between them. Here the CDR3 reads CASGTSPGRMNEQFF. The DNA of the CDR3 is TGTGCCAGTGGTACTAGCCCAGGGAGGATGAATGAGCAGTTCTTC. The entire variable domain, with the rest obtained from reference TRBV19 and TRBJ2-1, is as follows: DGGITQSPKYLFRKEGQNVTLSCEQNLNHDAMYWYRQDPGQGLRLIYYSQIVNDFQKGDIAEGYSVSREKKESFPLTVTSAQKNPTAFYLCASGTSPGRMNEQFFGPGTRLTVL.

V usage is TRBV18 and J usage is TRBJ1-5; 8 positions match TRBD1. V lost 3 bases to trimming and J lost 3 bases; unmatched junction nucleotides: 7. Looked up from germline, CDR1 is KGHSH and CDR2 is LQKENI. The CDR3 extends over 16 amino acids. The CDR3 protein is CASSPSRGRPNQPQHF. Here the CDR3 DNA reads TGTGCCAGCTCACCGTCCAGGGGGCGACCCAATCAGCCCCAGCATTTT. The full variable domain, completed using reference TRBV18 and TRBJ1-5, is NAGVMQNPRHLVRRRGQEARLRCSPMKGHSHVYWYRQLPEEGLKFMVYLQKENIIDESGMPKERFSAEFPKEGPSILRIQQVVRGDSAAYFCASSPSRGRPNQPQHFGDGTRLSIL.

In its sample, this clone was seen a few times. The chain is built from TRBV27 and TRBJ1-1, with D unclear. The V gene lost 6 bases and the J gene lost 12 bases, with 17 bases spanning the gap. There are 12 residues in the CDR3. CDR1 and CDR2 from the germline V gene are MNHEY and SMNVEV (reference sequence). The CDR3 sequence: CASRTAGAGTFF. The CDR3 DNA sequence: TGTGCCAGCAGAACCGCTGGAGCGGGGACTTTCTTT.

J is TRBJ1-1 and V is TRBV5-4, with TRBD1 matching over 7 bases. V trimming: 3 bases; J trimming: 1 base; junction bases outside the gene matches: 3. Germline assignment: CDR1 SGHNT and CDR2 YYREEE (reference sequence). The CDR3 has 14 amino acids. CDR3 DNA: TGTGCCAGCAGCTACCGACAGGGGAACACTGAAGCTTTCTTT. Protein product: CASSYRQGNTEAFF. The variable domain in full, with the rest retrieved from reference TRBV5-4 and TRBJ1-1, is ETGVTQSPTHLIKTRGQQVTLRCSSQSGHNTVSWYQQALGQGPQFIFQYYREEENGRGNFPPRFSGLQFPNYSSELNVNALELDDSALYLCASSYRQGNTEAFFGQGTRLTVV.

The V and J genes are TRBV5-4 and TRBJ2-5; 11 bases map to TRBD1. The CDR3 extends over 16 amino acids. With 1 base clipped from V and 5 bases from J, the junction kept 7 bases outside the gene matches. Germline V gives CDR1 SGHNT, CDR2 YYREEE (reference sequence). This CDR3 is CASSLYGTGGRETQYF. The CDR3 coding sequence is TGTGCCAGCAGCTTGTACGGGACAGGGGGGAGGGAGACCCAGTACTTC.

V is TRBV10-2 and J is TRBJ2-2; no clear D gene. Looked up from germline, CDR1 is WSHSY and CDR2 is SAAADI. The CDR3 length is 13 residues. V was pared by 4 bases and J by 5 bases, with 8 bases between. CDR3 DNA sequence: TGCGCCAGCAGTGTTCGGGTAACCGGGGAGCTGTTTTTT. This gives the protein CASSVRVTGELFF.

This clone rates as medium-sized. The chain recombines TRBV10-3 with TRBJ1-1; tentative D call: TRBD1 (6 bases). The germline V and J ends were trimmed by 3 bases and 5 bases, with 13 bases remaining between them. The CDR3 consists of 14 residues. CDR1 is ENHRY and CDR2 is SYGVKD in the germline V gene. CDR3 loop: CAISDLGGRTEAFF. For the CDR3, the DNA is TGTGCCATCAGTGATCTGGGGGGGCGAACTGAAGCTTTCTTT.

The CDR3 DNA is TGCAGCGTTGGGACGAGCAGGGGGCCCTATGGCTACACCTTC. It is translated as CSVGTSRGPYGYTF. The rearrangement uses TRBV29-1 and TRBJ1-2; TRBD1 matches 8 bases. Trimming removed 4 bases from V and 4 bases from J; junction bases left unmatched: 8. This CDR3 spans 14 amino acids. Germline assignment: CDR1 SQVTM and CDR2 ANQGSEA.

The chain combines TRBV10-1 with TRBJ2-3, with a tentative D call TRBD2 (6 bases). Per germline, CDR1 WNHNN and CDR2 SYGVQD (reference sequence). This CDR3 has 15 residues. V was clipped by 3 bases and J by 2 bases, with 12 bases between them. CDR3 in amino acids: CASSDAGLPTDTQYF. In DNA, the CDR3 is TGCGCCAGCAGTGATGCGGGGTTACCCACAGATACGCAGTATTTT.

The chain is built from TRBV6-1 and TRBJ1-4; the D is unclear. The germline V and J ends were trimmed by 1 base and 6 bases, with 9 bases remaining between them. The germline V gene encodes CDR1 MNHNS and CDR2 SASEGT. CDR3 length: 14 amino acids. CDR3 nucleotides: TGTGCCAGCAGTGAAGAGCAGGACTATGAAAAACTGTTTTTT. As protein: CASSEEQDYEKLFF.

This rearrangement joins TRBV5-1 to TRBJ1-1; 7 bases match TRBD1. The CDR3 has 14 residues. Germline values: CDR1 SGHRS, CDR2 YFSETQ. The junction had 1 base not matched to a gene; V was cut back by 2 bases and J by 0 bases. The CDR3 reads CASSLGGLNTEAFF. CDR3 bases: TGCGCCAGCAGCTTAGGGGGCCTGAACACTGAAGCTTTCTTT.

This clone was seen more than once but under ten times. The rearrangement uses TRBV21-1 and TRBJ2-1; the DNA was not compared with TRBD2, the D call given in the table. TRBV21-1 is a recognized pseudogene. The CDR3 covers 15 residues. The CDR3 sequence: CASSRLLAGYNEQFF. For the CDR3, the DNA is TGTGCCAGCAGCAGACTCCTAGCGGGATACAATGAGCAGTTCTTC.

This clone was seen only once. The chain joins TRBV30 to TRBJ1-2, with 8 bases matching TRBD1. Losses at the gene ends were 0 bases for V and 8 bases for J; bases not matched to a gene: 11. There are 15 residues in the CDR3. Per the germline V gene, CDR1 is GTSNPN and CDR2 is SVGIG (reference sequence). The CDR3 is CAWSVEGRGRGGYTF. DNA for the CDR3: TGTGCCTGGAGTGTAGAGGGCAGGGGGCGCGGAGGCTACACCTTC.

The chain employs TRBV11-2 and TRBJ1-6; perhaps TRBD1 as D (5 bases). Trimming pared 4 bases from V and 0 bases from J, leaving 16 bases between. This CDR3 has 18 residues. CDR1 SGHAT and CDR2 FQNNGV come from the germline V gene. As DNA, the CDR3 is TGTGCCAGCAGCTATGACAGCCAGACCGGCTCCTATAATTCACCCCTCCACTTT. Translation gives CASSYDSQTGSYNSPLHF.

The V and J genes are TRBV6-5 and TRBJ2-3, with TRBD2 identical over 7 bases. The CDR3 sequence is 15 residues long. CDR1 and CDR2 (germline): MNHEY, SVGAGI. Trimming took 4 bases from V and 0 from J; bases not matched to a gene: 4. The CDR3 sequence is CASSSLGGSTDTQYF. CDR3 DNA: TGTGCCAGCAGTTCCCTGGGAGGGAGCACAGATACGCAGTATTTT.

The CDR3 nucleotides read TGTGCCAGCAGCTTGGCTCGACTAGCGGGGAATTACAATGAGCAGTTCTTC. Its protein is CASSLARLAGNYNEQFF. The gene calls are TRBV5-6 and TRBJ2-1; TRBD2 matches 11 bases. This CDR3 comprises 17 residues. Trimming cost V 0 bases and J 4 bases; bases outside gene matches: 6. Germline CDR1 SGHDT, CDR2 YYEEEE.

The rearrangement links TRBV29-1 to TRBJ2-1; the match to TRBD2 covers 9 bases. V lost 7 bases to trimming and J lost 7 bases; unmatched junction nucleotides: 11. Germline V CDR1 and CDR2: SQVTM, ANQGSEA. CDR3 length equals 14 residues. The CDR3 DNA reads TGCAGCGCGCGACTAGCGGCAGGGGGTAATGAGCAGTTCTTC. Amino acids: CSARLAAGGNEQFF.

V is TRBV21-1 and J is TRBJ1-1; TRBD1 reflects the table's D call only, with no check against the DNA. TRBV21-1 is listed as a pseudogene. This CDR3 spans 17 amino acids. Written as DNA, the CDR3 is TGTGCCAGCAGCAAAAACAACACAGGGCCGGGGAACACTGAAGCTTTCTTT. It translates to CASSKNNTGPGNTEAFF.

The genes are TRBV6-5 and TRBJ2-1; 9 nucleotides match TRBD2. Germline CDR1 reads MNHEY; CDR2 reads SVGAGI. The CDR3 covers 15 residues. Losses at the gene ends were 3 bases for V and 10 bases for J; bases not matched to a gene: 10. The CDR3: CASSYLSGRTREQFF. As DNA, the CDR3 is TGTGCCAGCAGTTATTTGAGCGGGAGGACTCGGGAGCAGTTCTTC.

The chain joins TRBV7-8 to TRBJ1-5, with TRBD1 identical over 7 bases. This CDR3 comprises 18 residues. In germline, CDR1 is SGHVS, CDR2 FQNEAQ. With 4 bases clipped from V and 0 bases from J, the junction kept 12 bases outside the gene matches. DNA of the CDR3: TGTGCCAGCAGCTCGGGACAGCTCTGGTCCGATAGCAATCAGCCCCAGCATTTT. Protein sequence: CASSSGQLWSDSNQPQHF.

This rearrangement joins TRBV29-1 to TRBJ1-3; D is possibly TRBD1 (6 bases). Germline lookup yields CDR1 SQVTM and CDR2 ANQGSEA. V gave up 1 base and J gave up 2 bases, with 12 bases separating them. This CDR3 is 15 amino acids long. The CDR3 sequence is CSVEALDRPGNTIYF. Here the CDR3 DNA reads TGCAGCGTTGAAGCCCTGGACAGACCTGGAAACACCATATATTTT. The variable domain in full, with the rest retrieved from reference TRBV29-1 and TRBJ1-3, is SAVISQKPSRDICQRGTSLTIQCQVDSQVTMMFWYRQQPGQSLTLIATANQGSEATYESGFVIDKFPISRPNLTFSTLTVSNMSPEDSSIYLCSVEALDRPGNTIYFGEGSWLTVV.